This TCR beta chain comes out of a study of CD8 T cells in ankylosing spondylitis. TCRdb reanalysed the 5' RACE reads using MiXCR and keeps one entry per CDR3 protein. The top ten clones hold roughly 0.51% of a sample with more than 650,000 distinct CDR3 sequences, about an eighth of them seen once. Worth noting for this clonotype: Its target is unknown.

The CDR3 consists of 15 residues. Germline-derived CDR1 and CDR2 are DFQATT and SNEGSKA (reference sequence). V trimming: 3 bases; J trimming: 6 bases; junction bases outside the gene matches: 11. Whole-study findings and limits: Within ankylosing spondylitis blood, a TCR beta motif made up of eight or nine highly homologous variants appeared to be characteristic.

The V gene is TRBV20-1, the J gene TRBJ2-4; TRBD2 matches at 7 bases. Sequenced input: blood, either unsorted or a sorted T cell fraction (not recorded which). The receptor was isolated from a male donor with ankylosing spondylitis. In nucleotides, the CDR3 is TGCAGTGCTAGTGGGGCTAGCGGAAGGGGAAACATTCAGTACTTC. This gives the protein CSASGASGRGNIQYF.